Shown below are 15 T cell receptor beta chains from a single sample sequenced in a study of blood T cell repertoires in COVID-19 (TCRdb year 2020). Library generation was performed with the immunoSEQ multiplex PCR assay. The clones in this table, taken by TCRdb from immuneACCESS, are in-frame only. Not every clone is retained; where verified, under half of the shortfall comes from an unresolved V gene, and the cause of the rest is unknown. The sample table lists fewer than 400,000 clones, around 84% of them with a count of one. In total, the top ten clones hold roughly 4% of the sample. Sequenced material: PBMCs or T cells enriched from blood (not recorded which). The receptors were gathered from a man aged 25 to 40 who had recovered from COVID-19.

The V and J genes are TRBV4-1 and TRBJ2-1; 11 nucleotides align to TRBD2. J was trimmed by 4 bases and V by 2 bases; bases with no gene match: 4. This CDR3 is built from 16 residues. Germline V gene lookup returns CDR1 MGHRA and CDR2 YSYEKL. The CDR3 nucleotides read TGCGCCAGCAGCCAACCTAGCGGGGGGCCTTACAATGAGCAGTTCTTC. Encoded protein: CASSQPSGGPYNEQFF.

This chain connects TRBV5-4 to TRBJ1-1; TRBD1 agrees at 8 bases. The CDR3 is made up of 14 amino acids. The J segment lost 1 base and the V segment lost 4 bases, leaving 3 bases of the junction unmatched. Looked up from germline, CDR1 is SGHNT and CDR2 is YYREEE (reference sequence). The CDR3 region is CASSPGTGNTEAFF. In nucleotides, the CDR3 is TGTGCCAGCAGCCCCGGGACAGGGAACACTGAAGCTTTCTTT.

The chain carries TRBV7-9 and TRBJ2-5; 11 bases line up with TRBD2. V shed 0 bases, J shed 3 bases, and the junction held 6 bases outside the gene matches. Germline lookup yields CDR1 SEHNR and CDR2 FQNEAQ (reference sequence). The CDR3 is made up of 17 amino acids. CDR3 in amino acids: CASSLASVAGGEETQYF. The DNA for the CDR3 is TGTGCCAGCAGCTTAGCGTCGGTAGCGGGAGGGGAAGAGACCCAGTACTTC. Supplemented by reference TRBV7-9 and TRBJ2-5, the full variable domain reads DTGVSQNPRHKITKRGQNVTFRCDPISEHNRLYWYRQTLGQGPEFLTYFQNEAQLEKSRLLSDRFSAERPKGSFSTLEIQRTEQGDSAMYLCASSLASVAGGEETQYFGPGTRLLVL.

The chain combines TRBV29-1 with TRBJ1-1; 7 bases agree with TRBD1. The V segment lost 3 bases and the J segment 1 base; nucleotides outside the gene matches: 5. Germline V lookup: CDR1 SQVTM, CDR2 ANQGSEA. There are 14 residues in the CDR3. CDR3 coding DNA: TGCAGCGTTGATGGGACAGCCGGGAACACTGAAGCTTTCTTT. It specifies CSVDGTAGNTEAFF.

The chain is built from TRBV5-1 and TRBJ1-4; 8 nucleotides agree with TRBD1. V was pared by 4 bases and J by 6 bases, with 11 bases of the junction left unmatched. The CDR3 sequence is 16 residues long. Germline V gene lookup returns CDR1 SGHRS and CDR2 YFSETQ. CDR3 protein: CASSRGTGQWDEKLFF. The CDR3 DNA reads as TGCGCCAGCAGCAGAGGGACAGGCCAGTGGGATGAAAAACTGTTTTTT.

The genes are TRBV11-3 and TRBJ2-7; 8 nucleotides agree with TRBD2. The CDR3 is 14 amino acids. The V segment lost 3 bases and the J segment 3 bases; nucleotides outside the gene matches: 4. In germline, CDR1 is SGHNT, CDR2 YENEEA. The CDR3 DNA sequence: TGTGCCAGCAGCTTCGGGGGGGGCAGCTACGAGCAGTACTTC. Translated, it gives CASSFGGGSYEQYF.

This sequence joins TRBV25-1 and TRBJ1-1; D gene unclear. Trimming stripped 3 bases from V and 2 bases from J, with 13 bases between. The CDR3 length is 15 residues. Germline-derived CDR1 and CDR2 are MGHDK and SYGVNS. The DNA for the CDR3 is TGTGCCAGCAGTGATAGTCTGCGGAGAAACACTGAAGCTTTCTTT. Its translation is CASSDSLRRNTEAFF.

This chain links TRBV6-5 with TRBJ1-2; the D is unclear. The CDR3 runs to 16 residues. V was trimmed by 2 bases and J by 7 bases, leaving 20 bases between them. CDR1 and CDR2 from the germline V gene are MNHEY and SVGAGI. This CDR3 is CASSYTSEGGIRGYTF. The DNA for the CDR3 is TGTGCCAGCAGTTACACTTCAGAGGGTGGGATACGTGGCTACACCTTC.

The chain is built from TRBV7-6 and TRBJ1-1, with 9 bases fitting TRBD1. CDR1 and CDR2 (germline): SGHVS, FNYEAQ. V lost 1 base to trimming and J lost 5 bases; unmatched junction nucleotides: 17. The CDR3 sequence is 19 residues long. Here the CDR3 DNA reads TGTGCCAGCAGCTTAGTAGCCTACCTGACAGGGGGAACGAGGACTGAAGCTTTCTTT. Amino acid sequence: CASSLVAYLTGGTRTEAFF.

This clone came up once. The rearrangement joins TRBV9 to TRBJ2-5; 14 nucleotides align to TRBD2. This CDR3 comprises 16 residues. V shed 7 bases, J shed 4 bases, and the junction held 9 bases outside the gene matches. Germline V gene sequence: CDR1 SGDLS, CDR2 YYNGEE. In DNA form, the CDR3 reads TGTGCCAGCGCCGGAGGAGGACTAGCGGGGGGAGAGACCCAGTACTTC. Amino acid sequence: CASAGGGLAGGETQYF.

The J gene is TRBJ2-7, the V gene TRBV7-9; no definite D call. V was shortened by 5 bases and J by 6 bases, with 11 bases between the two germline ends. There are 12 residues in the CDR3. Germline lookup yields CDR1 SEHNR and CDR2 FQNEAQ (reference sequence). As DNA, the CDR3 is TGTGCCAGCAGCCCACACCCTCTCGAGCAGTACTTC. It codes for CASSPHPLEQYF. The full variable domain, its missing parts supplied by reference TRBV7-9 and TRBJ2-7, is DTGVSQNPRHKITKRGQNVTFRCDPISEHNRLYWYRQTLGQGPEFLTYFQNEAQLEKSRLLSDRFSAERPKGSFSTLEIQRTEQGDSAMYLCASSPHPLEQYFGPGTRLTVT.

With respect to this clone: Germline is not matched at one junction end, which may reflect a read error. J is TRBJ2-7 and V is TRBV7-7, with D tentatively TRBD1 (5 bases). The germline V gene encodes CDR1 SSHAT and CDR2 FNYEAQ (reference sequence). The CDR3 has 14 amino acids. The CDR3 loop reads CASSPSLGHYEQYF. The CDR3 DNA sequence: TGTGCTAGCAGCCCCTCCTTAGGACACTACGAGCAGTACTTC.

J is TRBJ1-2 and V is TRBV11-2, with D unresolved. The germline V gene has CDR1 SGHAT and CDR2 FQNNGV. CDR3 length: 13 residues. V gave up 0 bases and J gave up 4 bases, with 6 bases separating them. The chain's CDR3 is CASSLDSGYGYTF. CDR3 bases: TGTGCCAGCAGCTTAGATTCGGGCTATGGCTACACCTTC.

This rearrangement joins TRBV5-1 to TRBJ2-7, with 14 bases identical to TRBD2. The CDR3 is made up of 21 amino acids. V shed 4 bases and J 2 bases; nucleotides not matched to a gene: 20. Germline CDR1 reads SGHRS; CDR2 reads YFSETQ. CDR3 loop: CASSPNAGTGTSGRMAYEQYF. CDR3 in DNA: TGCGCCAGCAGCCCCAACGCGGGGACCGGGACTAGCGGGAGAATGGCCTACGAGCAGTACTTC.

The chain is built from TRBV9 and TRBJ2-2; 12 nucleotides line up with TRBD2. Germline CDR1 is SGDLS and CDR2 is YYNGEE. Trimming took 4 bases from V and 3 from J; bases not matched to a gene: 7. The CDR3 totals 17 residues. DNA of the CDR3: TGTGCCAGCAGCCCCAGACTAGCGGGAGACCACACCGGGGAGCTGTTTTTT. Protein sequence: CASSPRLAGDHTGELFF. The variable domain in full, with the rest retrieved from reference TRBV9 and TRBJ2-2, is DSGVTQTPKHLITATGQRVTLRCSPRSGDLSVYWYQQSLDQGLQFLIQYYNGEERAKGNILERFSAQQFPDLHSELNLSSLELGDSALYFCASSPRLAGDHTGELFFGEGSRLTVL.